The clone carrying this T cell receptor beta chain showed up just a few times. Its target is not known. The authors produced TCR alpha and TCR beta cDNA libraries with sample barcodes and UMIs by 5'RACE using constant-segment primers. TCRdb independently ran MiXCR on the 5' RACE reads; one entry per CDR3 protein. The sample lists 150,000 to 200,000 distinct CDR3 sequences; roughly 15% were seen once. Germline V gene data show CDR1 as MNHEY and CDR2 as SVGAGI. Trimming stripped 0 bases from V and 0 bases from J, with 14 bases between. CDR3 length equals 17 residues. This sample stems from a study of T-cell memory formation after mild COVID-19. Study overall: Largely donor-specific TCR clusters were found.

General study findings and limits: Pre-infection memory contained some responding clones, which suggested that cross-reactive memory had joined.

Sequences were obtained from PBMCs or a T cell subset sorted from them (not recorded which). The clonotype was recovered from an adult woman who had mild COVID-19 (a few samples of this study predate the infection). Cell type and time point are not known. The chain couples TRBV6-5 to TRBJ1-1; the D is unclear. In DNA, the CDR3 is TGTGCCAGCAGTTACTCCCGCGGCCAGATCATGAACACTGAAGCTTTCTTT. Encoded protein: CASSYSRGQIMNTEAFF.